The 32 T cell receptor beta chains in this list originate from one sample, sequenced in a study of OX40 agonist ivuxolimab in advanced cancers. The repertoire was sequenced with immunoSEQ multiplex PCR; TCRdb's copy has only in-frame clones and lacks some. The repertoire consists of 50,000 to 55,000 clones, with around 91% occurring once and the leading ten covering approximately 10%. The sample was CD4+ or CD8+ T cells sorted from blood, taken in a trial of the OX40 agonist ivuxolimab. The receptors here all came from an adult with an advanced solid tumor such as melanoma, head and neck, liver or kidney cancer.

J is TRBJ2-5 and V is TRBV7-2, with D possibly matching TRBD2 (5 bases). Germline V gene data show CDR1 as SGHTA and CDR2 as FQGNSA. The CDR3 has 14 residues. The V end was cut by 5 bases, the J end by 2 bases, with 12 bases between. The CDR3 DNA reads TGTGCCAGCAGCGTTTACGGGGAACAAGAGACCCAGTACTTC. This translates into CASSVYGEQETQYF.

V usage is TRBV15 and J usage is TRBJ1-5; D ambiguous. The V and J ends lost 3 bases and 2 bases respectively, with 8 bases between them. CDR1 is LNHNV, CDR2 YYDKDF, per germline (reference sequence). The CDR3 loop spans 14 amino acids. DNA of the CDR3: TGTGCCACCAGCAGGAAAATCGGCAATCAGCCCCAGCATTTT. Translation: CATSRKIGNQPQHF. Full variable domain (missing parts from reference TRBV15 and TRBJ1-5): DAMVIQNPRYQVTQFGKPVTLSCSQTLNHNVMYWYQQKSSQAPKLLFHYYDKDFNNEADTPDNFQSRRPNTSFCFLDIRSPGLGDTAMYLCATSRKIGNQPQHFGDGTRLSIL.

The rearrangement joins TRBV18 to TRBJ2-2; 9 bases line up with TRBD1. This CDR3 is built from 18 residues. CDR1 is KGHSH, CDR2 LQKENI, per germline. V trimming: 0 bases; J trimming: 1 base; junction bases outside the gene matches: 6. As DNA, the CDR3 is TGTGCCAGCTCACCACCCACAGGGGGCGCTGGGAACACCGGGGAGCTGTTTTTT. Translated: CASSPPTGGAGNTGELFF.

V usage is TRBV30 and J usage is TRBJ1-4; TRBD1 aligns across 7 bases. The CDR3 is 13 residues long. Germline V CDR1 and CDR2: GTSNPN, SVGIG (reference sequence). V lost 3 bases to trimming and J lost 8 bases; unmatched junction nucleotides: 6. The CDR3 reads CAWRAGGREKLFF. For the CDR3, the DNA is TGTGCCTGGAGGGCAGGGGGAAGGGAAAAACTGTTTTTT.

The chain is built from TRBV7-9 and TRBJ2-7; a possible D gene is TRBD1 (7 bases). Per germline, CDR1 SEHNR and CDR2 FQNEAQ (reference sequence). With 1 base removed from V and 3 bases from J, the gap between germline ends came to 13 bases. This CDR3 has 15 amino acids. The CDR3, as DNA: TGTGCCAGCAGCTTAGGGAGGGGACAGTACTACGAGCAGTACTTC. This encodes CASSLGRGQYYEQYF.

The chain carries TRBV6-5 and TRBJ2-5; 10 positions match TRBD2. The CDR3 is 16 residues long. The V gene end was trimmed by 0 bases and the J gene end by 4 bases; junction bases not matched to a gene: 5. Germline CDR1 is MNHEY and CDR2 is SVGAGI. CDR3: CASSYSAGGRLETQYF. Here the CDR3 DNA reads TGTGCCAGCAGTTACTCAGCGGGGGGGCGGTTAGAGACCCAGTACTTC.

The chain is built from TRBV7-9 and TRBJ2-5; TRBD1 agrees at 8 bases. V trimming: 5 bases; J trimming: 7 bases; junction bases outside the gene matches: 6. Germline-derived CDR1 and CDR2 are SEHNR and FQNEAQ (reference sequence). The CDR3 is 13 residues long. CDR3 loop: CASSQDRVGTQYF. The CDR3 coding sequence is TGTGCCAGCAGCCAGGACAGGGTTGGGACCCAGTACTTC. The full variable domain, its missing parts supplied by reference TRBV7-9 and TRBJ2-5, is DTGVSQNPRHKITKRGQNVTFRCDPISEHNRLYWYRQTLGQGPEFLTYFQNEAQLEKSRLLSDRFSAERPKGSFSTLEIQRTEQGDSAMYLCASSQDRVGTQYFGPGTRLLVL.

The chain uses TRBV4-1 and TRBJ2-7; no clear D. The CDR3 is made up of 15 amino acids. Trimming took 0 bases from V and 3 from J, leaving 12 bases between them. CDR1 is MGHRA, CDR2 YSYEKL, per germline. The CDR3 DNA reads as TGCGCCAGCAGCCAAGAGCGGACCTTTGACTACGAGCAGTACTTC. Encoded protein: CASSQERTFDYEQYF.

CDR3 residues: CASSSILNRNQPQHF. DNA for the CDR3: TGTGCCAGCAGTTCAATTCTTAATCGGAATCAGCCCCAGCATTTT. V usage is TRBV28 and J usage is TRBJ1-5; D call uncertain. Germline CDR1 and CDR2: MDHEN and SYDVKM. The length of the CDR3 is 15 residues. Between the trimmed V and J ends, which lost 4 bases and 4 bases, there was a span of 14 bases.

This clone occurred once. CDR3: CASSQDRGDSDSGNTIYF. The CDR3, as DNA: TGCGCCAGCAGCCAAGATCGTGGTGACAGTGACTCTGGAAACACCATATATTTT. J is TRBJ1-3 and V is TRBV4-1; maybe TRBD1 (5 bases). The CDR3 length is 18 residues. Deletions cut 0 bases from V and 0 bases from J, with 15 bases between. The germline CDR1 and CDR2 sequences are MGHRA and YSYEKL.

As DNA, the CDR3 is TGTGCCAGCAGACAATCCGGGACAGGGAGGCGGGCAGGCCCCGGGGAGCTGTTTTTT. Amino acid sequence: CASRQSGTGRRAGPGELFF. V gene TRBV11-2 combines with J gene TRBJ2-2, with TRBD1 matching over 9 bases. Per germline, CDR1 SGHAT and CDR2 FQNNGV. The CDR3 spans 19 residues. The junction had 20 bases not matched to a gene; V was cut back by 6 bases and J by 6 bases.

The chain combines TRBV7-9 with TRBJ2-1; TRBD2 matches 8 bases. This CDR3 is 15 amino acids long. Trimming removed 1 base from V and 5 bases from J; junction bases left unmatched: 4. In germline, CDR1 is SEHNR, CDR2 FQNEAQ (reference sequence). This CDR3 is CASSLEAGEHNEQFF. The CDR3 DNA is TGTGCCAGCAGCTTAGAAGCGGGAGAGCACAATGAGCAGTTCTTC. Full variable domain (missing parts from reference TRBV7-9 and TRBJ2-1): DTGVSQNPRHKITKRGQNVTFRCDPISEHNRLYWYRQTLGQGPEFLTYFQNEAQLEKSRLLSDRFSAERPKGSFSTLEIQRTEQGDSAMYLCASSLEAGEHNEQFFGPGTRLTVL.

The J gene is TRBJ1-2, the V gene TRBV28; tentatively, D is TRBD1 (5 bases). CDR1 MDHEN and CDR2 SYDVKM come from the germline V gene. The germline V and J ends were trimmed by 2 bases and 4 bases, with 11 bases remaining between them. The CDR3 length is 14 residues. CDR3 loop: CASSLPQEPYGYTF. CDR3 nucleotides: TGTGCCAGCAGTTTACCACAGGAGCCCTATGGCTACACCTTC.

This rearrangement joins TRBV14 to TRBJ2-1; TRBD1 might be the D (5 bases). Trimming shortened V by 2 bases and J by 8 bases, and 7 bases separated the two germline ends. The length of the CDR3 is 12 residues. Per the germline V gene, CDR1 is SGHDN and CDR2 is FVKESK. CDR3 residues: CASSQQGYEQFF. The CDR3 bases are TGTGCCAGCAGCCAACAGGGTTATGAGCAGTTCTTC.

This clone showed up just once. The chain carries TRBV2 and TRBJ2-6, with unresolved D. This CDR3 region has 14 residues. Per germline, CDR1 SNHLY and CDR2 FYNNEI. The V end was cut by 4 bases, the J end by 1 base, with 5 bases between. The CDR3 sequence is CASSGESGANVLTF. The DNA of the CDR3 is TGTGCCAGCAGTGGAGAATCTGGGGCCAACGTCCTGACTTTC.

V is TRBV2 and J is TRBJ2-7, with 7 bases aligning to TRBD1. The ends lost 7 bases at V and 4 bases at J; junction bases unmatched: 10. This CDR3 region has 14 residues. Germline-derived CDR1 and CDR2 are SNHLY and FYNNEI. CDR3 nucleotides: TGTGCCAGCACAAGGGGGCGCAATGTATACGAGCAGTACTTC. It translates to CASTRGRNVYEQYF.

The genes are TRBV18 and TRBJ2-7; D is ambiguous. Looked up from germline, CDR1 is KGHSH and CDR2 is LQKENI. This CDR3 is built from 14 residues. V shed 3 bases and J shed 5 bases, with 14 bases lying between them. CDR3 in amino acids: CASSPGTGRDEQYF. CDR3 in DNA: TGTGCCAGCTCACCGGGTACGGGTCGCGACGAGCAGTACTTC.

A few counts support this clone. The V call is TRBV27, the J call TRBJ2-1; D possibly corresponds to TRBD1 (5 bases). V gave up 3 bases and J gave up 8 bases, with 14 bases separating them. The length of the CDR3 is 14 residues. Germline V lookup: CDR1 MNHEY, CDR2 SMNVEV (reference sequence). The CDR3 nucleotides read TGTGCCAGCAGTTTCGGCAGGGTCGGAGATGAGCAGTTCTTC. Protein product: CASSFGRVGDEQFF.

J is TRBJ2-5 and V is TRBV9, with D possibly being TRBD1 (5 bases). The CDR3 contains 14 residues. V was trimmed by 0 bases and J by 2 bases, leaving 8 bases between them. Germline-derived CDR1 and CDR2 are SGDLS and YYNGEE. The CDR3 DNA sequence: TGTGCCAGCAGCGTAGGGACAATTCAAGAGACCCAGTACTTC. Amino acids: CASSVGTIQETQYF.

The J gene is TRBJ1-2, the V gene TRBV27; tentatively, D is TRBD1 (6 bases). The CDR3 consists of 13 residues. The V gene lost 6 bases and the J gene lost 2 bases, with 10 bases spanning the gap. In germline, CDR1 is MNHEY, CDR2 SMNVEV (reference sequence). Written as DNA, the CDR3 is TGTGCCAGCAGGTTCAGGGGAAACTATGGCTACACCTTC. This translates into CASRFRGNYGYTF.

The CDR3 sequence is CAWSPMNTEAFF. As DNA, the CDR3 is TGTGCCTGGAGTCCAATGAACACTGAAGCTTTCTTT. V usage is TRBV30 and J usage is TRBJ1-1; D is unresolved. The V and J ends lost 2 bases and 0 bases respectively, with 4 bases between them. Looked up from germline, CDR1 is GTSNPN and CDR2 is SVGIG (reference sequence). This CDR3 comprises 12 residues.

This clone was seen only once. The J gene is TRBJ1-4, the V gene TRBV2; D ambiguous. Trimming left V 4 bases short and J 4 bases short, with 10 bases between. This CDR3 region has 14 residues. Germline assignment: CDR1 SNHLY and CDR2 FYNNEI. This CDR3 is CASSANYSNEKLFF. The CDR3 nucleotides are TGTGCCAGCAGTGCTAATTACAGTAATGAAAAACTGTTTTTT. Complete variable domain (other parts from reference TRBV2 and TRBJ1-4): EPEVTQTPSHQVTQMGQEVILRCVPISNHLYFYWYRQILGQKVEFLVSFYNNEISEKSEIFDDQFSVERPDGSNFTLKIRSTKLEDSAMYFCASSANYSNEKLFFGSGTQLSVL.

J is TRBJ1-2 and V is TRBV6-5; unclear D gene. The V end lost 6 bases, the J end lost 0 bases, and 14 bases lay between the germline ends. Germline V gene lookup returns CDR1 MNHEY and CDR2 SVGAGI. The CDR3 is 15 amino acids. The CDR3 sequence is CASRKTPGANYGYTF. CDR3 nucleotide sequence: TGTGCCAGCAGAAAAACCCCGGGAGCTAACTATGGCTACACCTTC.

The CDR3 DNA reads as TGTGCCAGCACCCTCTTATCGGGGGTGAACACCGGGGAGCTGTTTTTT. Its protein is CASTLLSGVNTGELFF. The V call is TRBV11-2, the J call TRBJ2-2; a weak D match, TRBD2 (6 bases). In germline, CDR1 is SGHAT, CDR2 FQNNGV. V lost 7 bases and J lost 1, with 16 bases in between. The CDR3 is made up of 16 amino acids.

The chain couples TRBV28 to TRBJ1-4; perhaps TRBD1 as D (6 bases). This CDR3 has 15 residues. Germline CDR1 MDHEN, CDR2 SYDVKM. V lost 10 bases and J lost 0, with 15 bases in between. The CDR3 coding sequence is TGTGCCACCGGGGGCGGACCTTCAACTAATGAAAAACTGTTTTTT. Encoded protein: CATGGGPSTNEKLFF.

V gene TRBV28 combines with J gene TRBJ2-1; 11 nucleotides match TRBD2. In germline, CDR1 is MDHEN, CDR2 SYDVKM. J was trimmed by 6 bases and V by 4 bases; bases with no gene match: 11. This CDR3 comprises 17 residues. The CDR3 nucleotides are TGTGCCAGCAGTTCCCTTAAGACTAGCGGGATGGCCAATGAGCAGTTCTTC. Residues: CASSSLKTSGMANEQFF.

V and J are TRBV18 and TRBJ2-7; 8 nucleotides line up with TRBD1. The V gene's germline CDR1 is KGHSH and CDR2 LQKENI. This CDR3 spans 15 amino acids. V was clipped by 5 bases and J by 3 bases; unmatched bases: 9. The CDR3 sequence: CASSSSTGAGYEQYF. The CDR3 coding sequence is TGTGCCAGCTCATCCTCGACAGGGGCGGGCTACGAGCAGTACTTC.

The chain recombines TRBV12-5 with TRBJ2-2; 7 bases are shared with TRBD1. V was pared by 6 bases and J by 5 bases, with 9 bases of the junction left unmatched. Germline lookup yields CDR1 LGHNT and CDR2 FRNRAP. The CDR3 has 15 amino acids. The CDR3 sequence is CASGGRTGRTGELFF. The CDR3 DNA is TGTGCTAGTGGCGGAAGGACAGGACGTACCGGGGAGCTGTTTTTT.

CDR3: CASSQARTVSGYTF. The CDR3 nucleotides are TGCGCCAGCAGCCAAGCAAGGACAGTTAGTGGCTACACCTTC. V usage is TRBV4-3 and J usage is TRBJ1-2, with a possible D match to TRBD1 (6 bases). This CDR3 is built from 14 residues. Trimming took off 1 base at V and 7 bases at J, with 13 bases between the two ends. Germline V gives CDR1 LGHNA, CDR2 YSLEER.

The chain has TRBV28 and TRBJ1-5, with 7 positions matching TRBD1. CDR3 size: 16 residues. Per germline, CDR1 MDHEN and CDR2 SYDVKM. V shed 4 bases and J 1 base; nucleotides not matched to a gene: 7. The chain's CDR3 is CASSSETGMSNQPQHF. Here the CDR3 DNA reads TGTGCCAGCAGTTCCGAGACAGGGATGAGCAATCAGCCCCAGCATTTT.

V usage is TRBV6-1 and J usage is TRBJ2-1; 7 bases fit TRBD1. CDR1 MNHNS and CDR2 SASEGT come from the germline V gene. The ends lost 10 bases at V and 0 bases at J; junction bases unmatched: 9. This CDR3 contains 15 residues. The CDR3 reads CATVGGVSSYNEQFF. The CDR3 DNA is TGTGCCACCGTAGGGGGCGTGAGCTCCTACAATGAGCAGTTCTTC.

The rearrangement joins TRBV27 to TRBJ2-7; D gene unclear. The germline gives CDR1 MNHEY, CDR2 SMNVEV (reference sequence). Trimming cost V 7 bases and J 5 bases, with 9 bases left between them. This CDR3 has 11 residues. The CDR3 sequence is CASTLRNEQYF. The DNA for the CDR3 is TGTGCCAGCACCCTTAGGAACGAGCAGTACTTC.